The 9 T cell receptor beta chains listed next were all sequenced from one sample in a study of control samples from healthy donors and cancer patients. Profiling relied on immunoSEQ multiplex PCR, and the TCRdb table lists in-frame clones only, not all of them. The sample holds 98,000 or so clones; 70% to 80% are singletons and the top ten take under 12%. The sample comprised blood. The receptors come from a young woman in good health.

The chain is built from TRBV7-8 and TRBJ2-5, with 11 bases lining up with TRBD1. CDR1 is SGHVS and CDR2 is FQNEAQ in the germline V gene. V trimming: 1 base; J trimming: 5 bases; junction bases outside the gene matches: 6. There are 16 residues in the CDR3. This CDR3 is CASSLVRTGGRETQYF. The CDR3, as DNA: TGTGCCAGCAGCTTAGTTCGGACAGGGGGCCGGGAGACCCAGTACTTC.

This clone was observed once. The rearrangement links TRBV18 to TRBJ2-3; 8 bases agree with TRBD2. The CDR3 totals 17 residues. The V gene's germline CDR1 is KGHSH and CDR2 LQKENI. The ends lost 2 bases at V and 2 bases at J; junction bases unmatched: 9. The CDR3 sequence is CASSPTTRGGSTDTQYF. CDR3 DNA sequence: TGTGCCAGCTCACCAACGACACGGGGGGGGTCCACAGATACGCAGTATTTT.

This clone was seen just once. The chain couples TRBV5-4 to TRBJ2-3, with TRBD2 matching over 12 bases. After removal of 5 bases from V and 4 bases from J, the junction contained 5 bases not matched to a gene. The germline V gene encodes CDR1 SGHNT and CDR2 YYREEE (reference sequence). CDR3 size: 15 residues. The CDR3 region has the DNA TGTGCCAGCAGGCAACTAGCGGGGGGATCAGATACGCAGTATTTT. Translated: CASRQLAGGSDTQYF.

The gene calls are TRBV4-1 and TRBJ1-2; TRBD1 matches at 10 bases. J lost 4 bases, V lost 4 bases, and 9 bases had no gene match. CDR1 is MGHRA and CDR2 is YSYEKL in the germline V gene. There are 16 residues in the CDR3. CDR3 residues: CASSLPPGQGFYGYTF. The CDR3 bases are TGCGCCAGCAGCCTTCCACCGGGACAGGGGTTCTATGGCTACACCTTC.

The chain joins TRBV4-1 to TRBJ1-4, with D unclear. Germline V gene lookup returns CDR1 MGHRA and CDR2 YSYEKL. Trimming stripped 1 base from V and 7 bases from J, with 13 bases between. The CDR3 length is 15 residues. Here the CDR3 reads CASSQARLLSEKLFF. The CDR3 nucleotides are TGCGCCAGCAGCCAAGCCCGGCTACTGTCTGAAAAACTGTTTTTT.

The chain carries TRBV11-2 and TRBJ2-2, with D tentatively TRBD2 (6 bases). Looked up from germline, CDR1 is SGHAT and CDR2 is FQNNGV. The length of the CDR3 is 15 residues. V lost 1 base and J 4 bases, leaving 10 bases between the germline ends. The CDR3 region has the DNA TGTGCCAGCAGCTTAGTAGGAGGGGCCACCGGGGAGCTGTTTTTT. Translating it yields CASSLVGGATGELFF.

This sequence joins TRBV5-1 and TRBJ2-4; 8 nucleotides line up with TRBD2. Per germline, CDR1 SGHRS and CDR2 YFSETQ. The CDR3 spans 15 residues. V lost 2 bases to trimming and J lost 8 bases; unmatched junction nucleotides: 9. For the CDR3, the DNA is TGCGCCAGCAGCTTCGGCGGGGGGAAGGGAGACATTCAGTACTTC. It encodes CASSFGGGKGDIQYF.

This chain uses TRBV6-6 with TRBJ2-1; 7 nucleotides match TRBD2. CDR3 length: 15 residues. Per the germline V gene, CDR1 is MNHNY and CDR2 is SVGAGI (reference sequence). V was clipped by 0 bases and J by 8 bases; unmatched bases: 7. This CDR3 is CASSYSMGLADEQFF. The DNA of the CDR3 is TGTGCCAGCAGTTACTCGATGGGGCTAGCGGATGAGCAGTTCTTC.

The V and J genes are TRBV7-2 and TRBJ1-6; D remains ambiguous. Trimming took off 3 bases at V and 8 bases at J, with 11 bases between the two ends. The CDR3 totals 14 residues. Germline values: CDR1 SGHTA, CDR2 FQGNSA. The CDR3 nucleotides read TGTGCCAGCAGCTTTGAGTTCCCGGATTCACCCCTCCACTTT. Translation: CASSFEFPDSPLHF.